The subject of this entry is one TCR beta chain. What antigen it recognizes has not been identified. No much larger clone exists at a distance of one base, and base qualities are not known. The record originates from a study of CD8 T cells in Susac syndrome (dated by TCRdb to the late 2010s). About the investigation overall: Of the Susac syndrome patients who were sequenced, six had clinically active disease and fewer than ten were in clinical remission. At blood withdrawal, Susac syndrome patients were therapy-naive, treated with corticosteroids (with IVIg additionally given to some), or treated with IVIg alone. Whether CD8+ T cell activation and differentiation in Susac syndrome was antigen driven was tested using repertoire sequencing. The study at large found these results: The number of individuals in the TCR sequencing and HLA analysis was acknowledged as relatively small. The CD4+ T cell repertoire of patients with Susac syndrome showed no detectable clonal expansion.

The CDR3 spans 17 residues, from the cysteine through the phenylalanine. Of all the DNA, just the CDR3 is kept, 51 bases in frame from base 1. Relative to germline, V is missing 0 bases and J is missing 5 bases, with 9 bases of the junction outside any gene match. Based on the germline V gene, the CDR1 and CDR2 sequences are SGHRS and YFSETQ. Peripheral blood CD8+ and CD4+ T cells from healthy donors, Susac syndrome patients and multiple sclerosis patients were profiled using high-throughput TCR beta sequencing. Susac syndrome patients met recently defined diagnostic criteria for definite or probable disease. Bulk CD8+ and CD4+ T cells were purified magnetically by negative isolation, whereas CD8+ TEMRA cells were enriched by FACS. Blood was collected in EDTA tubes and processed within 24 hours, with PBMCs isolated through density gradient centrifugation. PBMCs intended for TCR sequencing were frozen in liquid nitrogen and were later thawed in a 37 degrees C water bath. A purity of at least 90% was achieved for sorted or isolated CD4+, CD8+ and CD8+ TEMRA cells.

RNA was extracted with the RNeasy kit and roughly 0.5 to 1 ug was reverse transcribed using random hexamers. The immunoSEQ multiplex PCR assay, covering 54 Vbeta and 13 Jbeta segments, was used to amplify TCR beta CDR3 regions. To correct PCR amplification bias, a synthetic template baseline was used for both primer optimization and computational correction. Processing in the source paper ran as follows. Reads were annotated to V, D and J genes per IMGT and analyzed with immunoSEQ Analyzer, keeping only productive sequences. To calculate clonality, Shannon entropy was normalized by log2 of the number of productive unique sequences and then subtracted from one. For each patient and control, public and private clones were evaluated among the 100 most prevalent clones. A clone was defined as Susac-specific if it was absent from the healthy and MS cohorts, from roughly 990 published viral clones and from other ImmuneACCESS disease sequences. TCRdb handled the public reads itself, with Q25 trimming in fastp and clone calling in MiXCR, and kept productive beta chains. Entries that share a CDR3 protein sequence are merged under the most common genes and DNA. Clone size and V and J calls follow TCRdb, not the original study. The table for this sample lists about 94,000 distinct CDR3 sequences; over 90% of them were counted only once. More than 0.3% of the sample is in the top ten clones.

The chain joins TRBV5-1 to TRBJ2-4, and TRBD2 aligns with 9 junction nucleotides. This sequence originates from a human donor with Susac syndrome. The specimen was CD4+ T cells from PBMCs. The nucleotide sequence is TGCGCCAGCAGCTTGGACGTGAGCGGGGGGCCCGAAAACATTCAGTACTTC. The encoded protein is CASSLDVSGGPENIQYF.